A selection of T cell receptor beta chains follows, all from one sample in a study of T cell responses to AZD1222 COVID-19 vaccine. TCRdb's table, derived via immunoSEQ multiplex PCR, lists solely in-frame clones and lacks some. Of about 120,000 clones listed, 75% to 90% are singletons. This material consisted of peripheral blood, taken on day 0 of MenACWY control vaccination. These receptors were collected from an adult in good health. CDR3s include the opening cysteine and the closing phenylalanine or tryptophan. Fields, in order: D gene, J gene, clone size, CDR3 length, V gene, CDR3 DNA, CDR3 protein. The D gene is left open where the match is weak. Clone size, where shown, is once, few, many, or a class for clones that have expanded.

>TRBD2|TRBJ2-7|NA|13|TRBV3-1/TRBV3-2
TGTGCCAGCAGCCCCTCGGCGGGGGACGAGCAGTACTTC
CASSPSAGDEQYF
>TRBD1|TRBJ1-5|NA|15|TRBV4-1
TGCGCCAGCAGCCCCCAAGGGGGCTACAATCAGCCCCAGCATTTT
CASSPQGGYNQPQHF
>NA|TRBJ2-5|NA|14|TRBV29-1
TGCAGCGTACCAATTGTGGGGGCCCAAGAGACCCAGTACTTC
CSVPIVGAQETQYF
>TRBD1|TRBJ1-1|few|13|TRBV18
TGTGCCAGCTCACCCGGGACAGGCACTGAAGCTTTCTTT
CASSPGTGTEAFF
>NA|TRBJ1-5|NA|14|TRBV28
TGTGCCAGCAAAGCGAGTGGGAGCAATCAGCCCCAGCATTTT
CASKASGSNQPQHF
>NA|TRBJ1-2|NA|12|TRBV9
TGTGCCAGCAGCGTAGACAGGGACGGCTACACCTTC
CASSVDRDGYTF
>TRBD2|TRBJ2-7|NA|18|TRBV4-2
TGTGCCAGCAGCCAAGAGACTAGCGGGAACACTCTTTCCTACGAGCAGTACTTC
CASSQETSGNTLSYEQYF
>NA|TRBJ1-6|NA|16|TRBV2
TGTGCCAGCAGTGAAGACGCAGGTAGCAAAGCTTCACCCCTCCACTTT
CASSEDAGSKASPLHF
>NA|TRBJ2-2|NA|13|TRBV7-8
TGTGCCAGCAGCTTAGAAGGGTCCGGGGAGCTGTTTTTT
CASSLEGSGELFF
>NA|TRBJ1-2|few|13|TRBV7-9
TGTGCCAGCAGCTTAGGGACGGAATGGGGCTACACCTTC
CASSLGTEWGYTF
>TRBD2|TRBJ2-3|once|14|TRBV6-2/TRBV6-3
TGTGCCAGCAGTGAGGGGAGGGCTACAGATACGCAGTATTTT
CASSEGRATDTQYF
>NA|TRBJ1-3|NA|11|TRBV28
TGTGCCGGGAGTACTGGAAACACCATATATTTT
CAGSTGNTIYF
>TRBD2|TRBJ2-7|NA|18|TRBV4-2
TGTGCCAGCAGCCAAGCCAAGAGGACTAGCGGGGGGGACTACGAGCAGTACTTC
CASSQAKRTSGGDYEQYF
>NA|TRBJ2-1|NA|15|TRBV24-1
TGTGCCACCAGTGATTCGGATCGCACATACAATGAGCAGTTCTTC
CATSDSDRTYNEQFF
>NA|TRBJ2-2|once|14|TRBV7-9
TGTGCCAGCAGCTTGGAGGATAGGGCCGGGGAGCTGTTTTTT
CASSLEDRAGELFF
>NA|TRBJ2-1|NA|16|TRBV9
TGTGCCAGCAGCGTAGAAGACCGAAGATGGAGGGATGAGCAGTTCTTC
CASSVEDRRWRDEQFF
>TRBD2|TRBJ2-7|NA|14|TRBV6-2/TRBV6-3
TGTGCCAGCAGCTCTAGCGGGAGTTCCTACGAGCAGTACTTC
CASSSSGSSYEQYF
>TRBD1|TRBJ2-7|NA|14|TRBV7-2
TGTGCCAGCAGCTTAGGGGACAGGGTCCACGAGCAGTACTTC
CASSLGDRVHEQYF
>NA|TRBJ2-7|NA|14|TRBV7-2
TGTGCCAGCAGCTCTCTCGGGGAACACGGGGAGCAGTACTTC
CASSSLGEHGEQYF
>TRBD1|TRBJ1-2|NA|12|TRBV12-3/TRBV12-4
TGTGCCAGCAGTGGGACAGGTGGGCGCTACACCTTC
CASSGTGGRYTF